One and the same sample provided the 5 T cell receptor beta chains below, sequenced in a study of regulatory T cells in long-lasting Graves disease. Time point given: persistent/refractory GD, antithyroid drugs over 5 years with positive TRAb. From PBMCs, RNA was extracted and then used to make the TCR library. Libraries of TCR beta came from iRepertoire HTBI primers plus Arm-PCR of CDR3 regions. One entry per CDR3 protein, called by TCRdb with MiXCR from the multiplex PCR reads. Of 300,000 to 400,000 distinct CDR3 sequences listed, 15% to 20% are singletons. The specimen was peripheral blood mononuclear cells (PBMCs), collected when the disease was refractory, from a patient treated with antithyroid drugs. Receptors originate from a female donor with Graves disease.

This clonotype turned up a few times. V usage is TRBV6-2 or TRBV6-3 and J usage is TRBJ2-2; TRBD2 matches at 8 bases. The length of the CDR3 is 17 residues. Looked up from germline, CDR1 is MNHEY and CDR2 is SVGEGT. The V and J ends lost 0 bases and 5 bases, in that order; junction bases with no gene match: 8. CDR3 residues: CASSYSARAGETGELFF. The DNA for the CDR3 is TGTGCCAGCAGTTACTCGGCCCGAGCGGGGGAGACCGGGGAGCTGTTTTTT.

V and J are TRBV11-2 and TRBJ2-7, with a possible D match to TRBD2 (5 bases). V was shortened by 3 bases and J by 7 bases, with 16 bases between the two germline ends. Germline CDR1 SGHAT, CDR2 FQNNGV. CDR3 size: 14 residues. This CDR3 is CASSFKRVPGEQYF. Written as DNA, the CDR3 is TGTGCCAGCAGCTTCAAGAGGGTCCCCGGGGAGCAGTACTTC.

V gene TRBV4-2 combines with J gene TRBJ1-1, with TRBD1 as a possible D gene (6 bases). Trimming left V 4 bases short and J 0 bases short, with 15 bases between. Per germline, CDR1 LGHNA and CDR2 YNFKEQ. This CDR3 is 16 amino acids long. The CDR3 loop is CASSPSGGRLNTEAFF. In DNA form, the CDR3 reads TGTGCCAGCAGCCCGTCGGGGGGCAGATTGAACACTGAAGCTTTCTTT.

This clonotype has just one count. V is TRBV11-2 and J is TRBJ2-1, with D uncertain. Germline assignment: CDR1 SGHAT and CDR2 FQNNGV. Between the trimmed V and J ends, which lost 1 base and 7 bases, there was a span of 11 bases. The CDR3 consists of 14 residues. CDR3 protein: CASSLGLYENEQFF. The CDR3 coding sequence is TGTGCCAGCAGCTTAGGCCTTTACGAGAATGAGCAGTTCTTC.

This clonotype was found a few times. This sequence joins TRBV7-2 and TRBJ1-6; a weak D match, TRBD1 (5 bases). CDR3 length: 15 residues. V was cut by 1 base and J by 1 base, with 5 bases left in between. Germline CDR1 is SGHTA and CDR2 is FQGNSA. The CDR3 is CASSLEGSYNSPLHF. For the CDR3, the DNA is TGTGCCAGCAGCTTAGAGGGGTCCTATAATTCACCCCTCCACTTT.